These 8 T cell receptor beta chains were sequenced from one sample in a study of identical twins. A single record per CDR3 protein comes from TCRdb applying MiXCR to the 5' RACE reads. The table shows a few hundred thousand distinct CDR3 sequences, with over 8.5% occurring only once. These data were likewise used in another study, on yellow fever vaccine responses in identical twins.

The sequencing sample was made of PBMCs. These TCRs come from a woman aged 18-29 years in good health.

This clonotype was seen ten or more times. The chain uses TRBV6-2 or TRBV6-3 and TRBJ1-2; no definite D call. The CDR3 totals 15 residues. Trimming pared 5 bases from V and 4 bases from J, leaving 17 bases between. Germline CDR1 MNHEY, CDR2 SVGEGT. CDR3 DNA: TGTGCCAGCAGTATTCGACGGTCGGTGGGCTATGGCTACACCTTC. It translates to CASSIRRSVGYGYTF.

The J gene is TRBJ2-2, the V gene TRBV20-1; 13 bases match TRBD2. The germline gives CDR1 DFQATT, CDR2 SNEGSKA (reference sequence). The ends lost 0 bases at V and 5 bases at J; junction bases unmatched: 9. The CDR3 extends over 18 amino acids. The CDR3 coding sequence is TGCAGTGCTAGAGATCAGACTAGCGGGGGGTTTATTACCGGGGAGCTGTTTTTT. It yields the protein CSARDQTSGGFITGELFF.

The rearrangement links TRBV28 to TRBJ1-4, with 8 positions matching TRBD1. The ends lost 6 bases at V and 6 bases at J; junction bases unmatched: 3. This CDR3 region has 13 residues. The germline CDR1 and CDR2 sequences are MDHEN and SYDVKM. Here the CDR3 DNA reads TGTGCCAGCAGGACAGGGGTACATGAAAAACTGTTTTTT. It translates to CASRTGVHEKLFF.

This clonotype showed up many times. V usage is TRBV15 and J usage is TRBJ2-7, with 8 bases identical to TRBD2. This CDR3 has 16 residues. The germline CDR1 and CDR2 sequences are LNHNV and YYDKDF (reference sequence). The trim removed 6 bases at V and 1 base at J, leaving 11 bases unmatched. CDR3 nucleotides: TGTGCCACCAGAACAACGAAGCGGGGGCCATCCTACGAGCAGTACTTC. It translates to CATRTTKRGPSYEQYF.

This clonotype came up many times. This chain links TRBV28 with TRBJ2-1; 10 positions agree with TRBD2. V gave up 5 bases and J gave up 5 bases; unmatched junction bases: 6. Per the germline V gene, CDR1 is MDHEN and CDR2 is SYDVKM. The CDR3 totals 15 residues. CDR3 protein: CASSILAGANNEQFF. The CDR3 nucleotides are TGTGCCAGCAGTATTCTAGCGGGAGCGAACAATGAGCAGTTCTTC.

The rearrangement uses TRBV2 and TRBJ2-1, with 7 bases that match TRBD2. The germline V gene has CDR1 SNHLY and CDR2 FYNNEI. The J segment lost 6 bases and the V segment lost 7 bases, leaving 12 bases of the junction unmatched. This CDR3 has 15 residues. CDR3 sequence (DNA): TGTGCCAGCACCCTAGGGACTACCAATTTCAATGAGCAGTTCTTC. It yields the protein CASTLGTTNFNEQFF.

This clonotype was detected only a few times. This chain uses TRBV15 with TRBJ2-1, with TRBD2 identical over 11 bases. This CDR3 comprises 15 residues. V trimming: 5 bases; J trimming: 7 bases; junction bases outside the gene matches: 7. Looked up from germline, CDR1 is LNHNV and CDR2 is YYDKDF (reference sequence). CDR3 in amino acids: CATSQARTSGNEQFF. DNA for the CDR3: TGTGCCACCAGCCAGGCCCGGACTAGCGGGAATGAGCAGTTCTTC.

V gene TRBV7-9 combines with J gene TRBJ2-1; the match to TRBD2 covers 7 bases. Germline CDR1 is SEHNR and CDR2 is FQNEAQ (reference sequence). Unmatched junction bases numbered 8, after V lost 3 bases and J lost 6 bases. The CDR3 totals 15 residues. The CDR3 here is CASSFRGVPSNEQFF. The CDR3, as DNA: TGTGCCAGCAGCTTCCGGGGGGTTCCTTCCAATGAGCAGTTCTTC.